The present TCR beta chain was sequenced within a study of CD8 T cells in Susac syndrome. Notes on the study in general: The study admitted that it had a relatively small number of individuals in its TCR sequencing and HLA analysis.

Random hexamers were used to reverse transcribe the RNA input (about 0.5 to 1 ug). Across 54 Vbeta and 13 Jbeta, immunoSEQ multiplex PCR amplified TCR beta CDR3. A single record per CDR3 protein comes from TCRdb applying MiXCR to the immunoSEQ multiplex PCR reads. This table holds 95,000 to 150,000 distinct CDR3 sequences, approximately 93% found once. The CDR3 totals 13 residues. V shed 3 bases and J shed 7 bases, with 13 bases lying between them. Sequencing of TCR beta was undertaken in CD8+ and CD4+ T cells derived from blood. Negative isolation was applied to CD8+ and CD4+ T cells, and FACS enrichment was applied to TEMRA cells. As concerns this clonotype: Its antigen is still unknown.

The source material was CD8+ T cells from PBMCs. The source is a human donor with multiple sclerosis. The chain uses TRBV12-3 or TRBV12-4 and TRBJ2-7, with D possibly being TRBD1 (6 bases). CDR3 in DNA: TGTGCCAGCAGTTTTGGGACACCGGGGGAGCAGTACTTC. The encoded protein is CASSFGTPGEQYF.